Reported below is one T cell receptor (beta chain). What it recognizes is unknown. Time point given: patch test 1, 2 weeks after DPC sensitization. This sample's treatment: therapeutic diphenylcyclopropenone sensitization with weekly scalp DPC. The sample originates from a study of human T cells and chemical hapten exposure. Study details: The patient population, which was mostly female, had alopecia areata, totalis or universalis.

General study points: The number of TCRs above 1 in 1000 frequency did not change after DPC sensitization.

TCRdb used MiXCR to reprocess the RACE reads, holding one entry per CDR3 protein. The data hold 180,000 or so distinct CDR3 sequences, with approximately 20% observed a single time. Per germline, CDR1 DFQATT and CDR2 SNEGSKA (reference sequence). This CDR3 comprises 15 residues. V dropped 6 bases and J dropped 1; count of bases not matched to a gene: 9. The sequence was collected from a woman in her forties or fifties with alopecia areata. Some clones in this sample may be carry-over from other donors' samples. The sequenced sample was whole blood, obtained in connection with sensitization to the hapten diphenylcyclopropenone (DPC). The chain combines TRBV20-1 with TRBJ2-3; 8 bases are shared with TRBD2. The CDR3 reads CSAISGGGGTDTQYF. DNA of the CDR3: TGCAGTGCCATATCGGGGGGGGGTGGCACAGATACGCAGTATTTT.